This T cell receptor (beta chain) was captured by sequencing in a study of T cells after yellow fever vaccination. TCRdb recomputed calls from the 5' RACE reads with MiXCR, one row per CDR3 protein. The table has 450,000 to 550,000 distinct CDR3 sequences, less than 20% seen once. The CDR3 covers 16 residues. Germline V gives CDR1 LGHNA, CDR2 YSLEER. With V trimmed by 1 base and J by 4 bases, 6 bases remained unmatched. This rearrangement joins TRBV4-3 to TRBJ2-3; 9 bases align to TRBD1. This TCR was recovered from a man aged 30 to 39 who received the YFV17D yellow fever vaccine. The sample consisted of PBMCs, taken 15 days after the yellow fever booster vaccination. CDR3 sequence: CASSQVHRGRPDTQYF. CDR3 nucleotide sequence: TGCGCCAGCAGCCAAGTGCACAGGGGGCGCCCAGATACGCAGTATTTT.